This T cell receptor (beta chain) emerged from a study of glioma-infiltrating T cells after dendritic cell vaccination listed by TCRdb under 2016. Turning to the overall study: The cohort included some 15 glioblastoma patients drawn from Phase I and II dendritic cell vaccination trials, of whom 9 were newly diagnosed and 6 had recurrent disease. Each patient was given three intradermal dendritic cell vaccine injections, spaced two weeks apart, in the arm below the axilla. Survival after dendritic cell vaccination was correlated with TCR sequencing metrics, including TIL content and tumor-blood repertoire overlap. In glioblastoma patients vaccinated with dendritic cells, deep sequencing of TCR beta CDR3 regions served to measure tumor-infiltrating lymphocyte content and to compare repertoires between tumor and blood. The vaccine consisted of monocyte-derived dendritic cells cultured less than 9 days with IL-4 and GM-CSF, then pulsed overnight with autologous tumor lysate. Autologous tumor lysate-pulsed dendritic cell vaccination was administered to the patients between 2003 and 2012.

The sample's time point, from its label and the paper: after dendritic cell vaccination, including at tumor progression/relapse. Patients were selected on the basis of adequate residual fresh-frozen tumor tissue and more than two years of available survival data. Molecular status otherwise varied across the glioblastoma patients, but none of them carried an isocitrate dehydrogenase mutation. PBMC were collected before vaccination, two weeks after the third vaccination, and at tumor progression if progression occurred. The Qiagen DNeasy Blood extraction Kit was used for extraction of genomic DNA. Comment on this clone: Its antigen is unknown. Per-nucleotide qualities are absent, and no much larger clonotype sits a single base away.

Reading from cysteine to phenylalanine, the CDR3 counts 15 amino acids. Only the CDR3 DNA stays, 45 bases, in frame from base 1. The immunoSEQ assay amplified TCRB CDR3 regions from 2 micrograms of genomic DNA, or from all available DNA when less than that amount was available. The multiplex PCR relied on 60 forward primers for TCR V beta segments and 13 reverse primers for J beta segments. To estimate reads per starting template, synthetic control templates were spiked into each sample at limiting dilution. The Illumina HiSeq System generated 87 bp sequencing reads. For the original study's pipeline: PCR and sequencing errors were removed by a nearest neighbor algorithm that merged closely related sequences. TCR overlap was measured as the percentage of unique tumor TCR beta sequences also present in the same patient's peripheral blood. The immuneACCESS repertoire file appears here via TCRdb, limited to in-frame rearrangements. These files lack a portion of the clones; in checked studies, under half of the deficit traces to unresolved V genes, and the cause of the others is not known. Clone size and the V and J calls come from that table; the DNA yielded D and trimming. This sample comprises 75,000 to 95,000 clones, roughly 84% of them detected only once. Of the sample, approximately 2.4% is held by the ten largest clones.

Study-wide conclusions, independent of this receptor: The cohort was small and heterogeneous, and full blood and tumor sets were available for few patients, with initial-recurrent tumor pairs available for even fewer patients. Longer time to progression and overall survival after dendritic cell vaccination were predicted by higher estimated pretreatment TIL content. The three-group TCR overlap response model was described as speculative and requiring prospective validation. No direct relationship between TCR clonality and survival was found, suggesting a diverse polyclonal response may matter.

Specimen: blood, collected after dendritic cell vaccination. The chain employs TRBV21-1 and TRBJ1-1; TRBD1 is the table's D call and was not checked against the DNA. TRBV21-1 is a pseudogene locus. The TCR was taken from a human donor with glioblastoma. The CDR3: CASSKSGTGDTEAFF. The DNA sequence is TGTGCCAGCAGCAAATCCGGGACAGGGGACACTGAAGCTTTCTTT.